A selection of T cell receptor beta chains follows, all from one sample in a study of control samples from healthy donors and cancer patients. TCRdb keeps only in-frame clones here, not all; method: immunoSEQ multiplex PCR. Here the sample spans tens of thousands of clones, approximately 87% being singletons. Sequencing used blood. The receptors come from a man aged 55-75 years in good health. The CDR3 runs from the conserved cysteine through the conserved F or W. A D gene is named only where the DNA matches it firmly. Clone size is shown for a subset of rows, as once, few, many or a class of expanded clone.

CDR3aa: CASSPGAEQYF
CDR3nt: TGTGCCAGCAGTCCGGGGGCCGAGCAGTACTTC
d_gene: .
v_gene: TRBV6-5
abundance: .
j_gene: TRBJ2-7

CDR3aa: CASSLDTGGTSYEQYF
CDR3nt: TGCGCCAGCAGCTTAGATACAGGGGGCACATCCTACGAGCAGTACTTC
d_gene: TRBD1
v_gene: TRBV5-1
abundance: .
j_gene: TRBJ2-7

CDR3aa: CASSLGFRGPNTGELFF
CDR3nt: TGTGCCAGCAGCTTAGGGTTCCGGGGTCCGAACACCGGGGAGCTGTTTTTT
d_gene: .
v_gene: TRBV11-2
abundance: once
j_gene: TRBJ2-2

CDR3aa: CASSPSGIYGYTF
CDR3nt: TGTGCCAGCTCACCGAGCGGGATCTATGGCTACACCTTC
d_gene: .
v_gene: TRBV18
abundance: .
j_gene: TRBJ1-2

CDR3aa: CSAGGTYEQYF
CDR3nt: TGCAGTGCTGGCGGAACCTACGAGCAGTACTTC
d_gene: .
v_gene: TRBV20-1
abundance: .
j_gene: TRBJ2-7

CDR3aa: CASSLAGRTGGYTF
CDR3nt: TGTGCCAGCAGTTTAGCGGGCAGGACAGGTGGCTACACCTTC
d_gene: TRBD1
v_gene: TRBV28
abundance: .
j_gene: TRBJ1-2

CDR3aa: CASSLSGTGARETQYF
CDR3nt: TGTGCCAGCAGCCTCTCCGGGACAGGGGCGAGGGAGACCCAGTACTTC
d_gene: TRBD1
v_gene: TRBV7-2
abundance: .
j_gene: TRBJ2-5

CDR3aa: CASSPPGLAARGKEQFF
CDR3nt: TGTGCCAGCAGCCCTCCGGGACTAGCGGCCCGCGGGAAGGAGCAGTTCTTC
d_gene: TRBD2
v_gene: TRBV7-9
abundance: .
j_gene: TRBJ2-1

CDR3aa: CASSLQGTYEQYF
CDR3nt: TGTGCCAGCAGCTTGCAGGGAACCTACGAGCAGTACTTC
d_gene: .
v_gene: TRBV13
abundance: .
j_gene: TRBJ2-7

CDR3aa: CASSGTAGPGNTIYF
CDR3nt: TGTGCCAGCAGCGGGACGGCGGGCCCTGGAAACACCATATATTTT
d_gene: .
v_gene: TRBV6-2/TRBV6-3
abundance: .
j_gene: TRBJ1-3

CDR3aa: CASSDSWQRDYTF
CDR3nt: TGTGCCAGCAGCGATTCATGGCAACGGGACTACACCTTC
d_gene: .
v_gene: TRBV25-1
abundance: once
j_gene: TRBJ1-2

CDR3aa: CASSQSIQTTEAFF
CDR3nt: TGCGCCAGCAGCCAGTCAATTCAGACCACTGAAGCTTTCTTT
d_gene: .
v_gene: TRBV4-1
abundance: .
j_gene: TRBJ1-1

CDR3aa: CASSVDGGGGTEAFF
CDR3nt: TGTGCCAGCAGCGTAGATGGGGGTGGCGGCACTGAAGCTTTCTTT
d_gene: .
v_gene: TRBV9
abundance: .
j_gene: TRBJ1-1

CDR3aa: CASSGRAQGQVSYEQYF
CDR3nt: TGTGCCAGCAGTGGCCGGGCGCAGGGTCAAGTCTCCTACGAGCAGTACTTC
d_gene: .
v_gene: TRBV25-1
abundance: once
j_gene: TRBJ2-7

CDR3aa: CASSLGLAGEEFF
CDR3nt: TGCGCCAGCAGCTTGGGGCTAGCGGGAGAGGAGTTCTTC
d_gene: TRBD2
v_gene: TRBV5-1
abundance: .
j_gene: TRBJ2-1

CDR3aa: CASSERAGTEAFF
CDR3nt: TGTGCCAGCAGTGAAAGGGCGGGGACTGAAGCTTTCTTT
d_gene: .
v_gene: TRBV6-1
abundance: few
j_gene: TRBJ1-1

CDR3aa: CASSEYMPGGRVYNEQFF
CDR3nt: TGTGCCAGCAGTGAATATATGCCAGGGGGCAGGGTCTACAATGAGCAGTTCTTC
d_gene: TRBD1
v_gene: TRBV25-1
abundance: .
j_gene: TRBJ2-1

CDR3aa: CASSLGGQGNQPQHF
CDR3nt: TGTGCCAGCAGCTTGGGTGGACAGGGGAATCAGCCCCAGCATTTT
d_gene: TRBD1
v_gene: TRBV5-4
abundance: .
j_gene: TRBJ1-5

CDR3aa: CASSPRTSGGSDTQYF
CDR3nt: TGTGCCAGCTCACCACGGACTAGCGGGGGGTCAGATACGCAGTATTTT
d_gene: TRBD2
v_gene: TRBV18
abundance: .
j_gene: TRBJ2-3

CDR3aa: CASHPGAGRTPDTQYF
CDR3nt: TGTGCCAGCCACCCCGGGGCGGGCAGAACCCCAGATACGCAGTATTTT
d_gene: .
v_gene: TRBV7-3
abundance: .
j_gene: TRBJ2-3

CDR3aa: CASSIRGPNTEAFF
CDR3nt: TGTGCCAGTAGTATCAGGGGACCTAACACTGAAGCTTTCTTT
d_gene: .
v_gene: TRBV19
abundance: .
j_gene: TRBJ1-1

CDR3aa: CASRQDRTDRNSPLHF
CDR3nt: TGCGCCAGCAGGCAAGATAGGACAGACAGAAATTCACCCCTCCACTTT
d_gene: .
v_gene: TRBV5-1
abundance: .
j_gene: TRBJ1-6

CDR3aa: CASSLRGSTDTQYF
CDR3nt: TGTGCCAGCAGCTTAAGGGGTAGCACAGATACGCAGTATTTT
d_gene: .
v_gene: TRBV7-9
abundance: few
j_gene: TRBJ2-3

CDR3aa: CASSRQGYEQYF
CDR3nt: TGTGCCAGCTCACGACAGGGCTACGAGCAGTACTTC
d_gene: TRBD1
v_gene: TRBV18
abundance: .
j_gene: TRBJ2-7

CDR3aa: CASSRTGVHEQYF
CDR3nt: TGTGCCAGCAGTAGGACAGGGGTCCACGAGCAGTACTTC
d_gene: TRBD1
v_gene: TRBV6-2/TRBV6-3
abundance: few
j_gene: TRBJ2-7

CDR3aa: CASSRETSIGEQFF
CDR3nt: TGTGCCAGTAGTAGAGAGACAAGCATAGGTGAGCAGTTCTTC
d_gene: .
v_gene: TRBV19
abundance: .
j_gene: TRBJ2-1

CDR3aa: CASSQSWGRIRNTIYF
CDR3nt: TGCGCCAGCAGTCAATCTTGGGGTAGGATTAGAAACACCATATATTTT
d_gene: .
v_gene: TRBV23-1
abundance: few
j_gene: TRBJ1-3

CDR3aa: CASSVEAAQEQFF
CDR3nt: TGTGCCAGCAGCGTAGAGGCCGCTCAGGAGCAGTTCTTC
d_gene: .
v_gene: TRBV9
abundance: .
j_gene: TRBJ2-1

CDR3aa: CASSSGTSNEQFF
CDR3nt: TGTGCCAGCAGTTCCGGGACTAGCAATGAGCAGTTCTTC
d_gene: TRBD2
v_gene: TRBV6-2/TRBV6-3
abundance: .
j_gene: TRBJ2-1

CDR3aa: CASSVGGLDLTDTQYF
CDR3nt: TGTGCCAGCAGCGTAGGCGGACTAGACCTCACAGATACGCAGTATTTT
d_gene: TRBD2
v_gene: TRBV9
abundance: few
j_gene: TRBJ2-3

CDR3aa: CATRTGSSGANVLTF
CDR3nt: TGTGCCACCAGGACAGGGAGCTCTGGGGCCAACGTCCTGACTTTC
d_gene: TRBD1
v_gene: TRBV6-5
abundance: .
j_gene: TRBJ2-6

CDR3aa: CASSSGHRDVNTEAFF
CDR3nt: TGCGCCAGCAGCTCGGGTCACAGGGACGTGAACACTGAAGCTTTCTTT
d_gene: .
v_gene: TRBV5-1
abundance: .
j_gene: TRBJ1-1

CDR3aa: CSASEQANTEAFF
CDR3nt: TGCAGTGCTAGTGAACAGGCGAATACTGAAGCTTTCTTT
d_gene: .
v_gene: TRBV20-1
abundance: .
j_gene: TRBJ1-1

CDR3aa: CASTDWDLNTEAFF
CDR3nt: TGTGCCAGCACCGACTGGGACTTGAACACTGAAGCTTTCTTT
d_gene: .
v_gene: TRBV28
abundance: .
j_gene: TRBJ1-1

CDR3aa: CASSLGVAGYTF
CDR3nt: TGTGCCAGCAGTTTGGGGGTGGCGGGCTACACCTTC
d_gene: .
v_gene: TRBV28
abundance: .
j_gene: TRBJ1-2

CDR3aa: CASSYTGALNQPQHF
CDR3nt: TGTGCCAGCTCTTACACAGGGGCCCTCAATCAGCCCCAGCATTTT
d_gene: TRBD1
v_gene: TRBV18
abundance: many
j_gene: TRBJ1-5

CDR3aa: CASSFPGTGSNQPQHF
CDR3nt: TGTGCCAGCAGTTTCCCTGGGACAGGGAGCAATCAGCCCCAGCATTTT
d_gene: TRBD1
v_gene: TRBV28
abundance: .
j_gene: TRBJ1-5

CDR3aa: CASSLVVGSNYGYTF
CDR3nt: TGCGCCAGCAGCTTGGTGGTAGGTTCTAACTATGGCTACACCTTC
d_gene: .
v_gene: TRBV5-1
abundance: .
j_gene: TRBJ1-2

CDR3aa: CASSYGRTGKGEQYF
CDR3nt: TGTGCCAGCAGTTACGGGCGGACAGGGAAAGGCGAGCAGTACTTC
d_gene: TRBD1
v_gene: TRBV6-5
abundance: .
j_gene: TRBJ2-7

CDR3aa: CASSLFGGSGNTIYF
CDR3nt: TGTGCCAGCAGCTTATTTGGGGGGTCTGGAAACACCATATATTTT
d_gene: .
v_gene: TRBV7-2
abundance: few
j_gene: TRBJ1-3

CDR3aa: CASREDFGYSNQPQHF
CDR3nt: TGTGCCAGTAGGGAGGACTTCGGGTATAGCAATCAGCCCCAGCATTTT
d_gene: .
v_gene: TRBV19
abundance: .
j_gene: TRBJ1-5

CDR3aa: CASSGTGAHTEAFF
CDR3nt: TGCGCCAGCAGCGGGACAGGGGCGCACACTGAAGCTTTCTTT
d_gene: TRBD1
v_gene: TRBV5-1
abundance: .
j_gene: TRBJ1-1

CDR3aa: CASSRTEETQYF
CDR3nt: TGTGCCAGCAGTCGGACAGAAGAGACCCAGTACTTC
d_gene: .
v_gene: TRBV3-1/TRBV3-2
abundance: .
j_gene: TRBJ2-5

CDR3aa: CASSESTDTQYF
CDR3nt: TGTGCCAGCAGTGAAAGCACAGATACGCAGTATTTT
d_gene: .
v_gene: TRBV6-1
abundance: .
j_gene: TRBJ2-3

CDR3aa: CASSFTAAQKGYTF
CDR3nt: TGTGCCAGCAGTTTTACCGCAGCTCAAAAGGGCTACACCTTC
d_gene: .
v_gene: TRBV27
abundance: .
j_gene: TRBJ1-2

CDR3aa: CASSLDSSSGANVLTF
CDR3nt: TGTGCCAGCAGCTTAGACAGTAGCTCTGGGGCCAACGTCCTGACTTTC
d_gene: .
v_gene: TRBV7-6
abundance: .
j_gene: TRBJ2-6

CDR3aa: CASSENPGQGDTQYF
CDR3nt: TGCGCCAGCAGTGAAAACCCGGGACAGGGGGATACGCAGTATTTT
d_gene: TRBD1
v_gene: TRBV10-1
abundance: few
j_gene: TRBJ2-3

CDR3aa: CAWSVGSRVLYGYTF
CDR3nt: TGTGCCTGGAGTGTAGGGTCAAGAGTCTTGTATGGCTACACCTTC
d_gene: .
v_gene: TRBV30
abundance: once
j_gene: TRBJ1-2

CDR3aa: CASSEGRRQNSNQPQHF
CDR3nt: TGTGCCAGCAGTGAAGGGCGAAGGCAGAATAGCAATCAGCCCCAGCATTTT
d_gene: .
v_gene: TRBV6-1
abundance: .
j_gene: TRBJ1-5

CDR3aa: CASREVRDRARGYTF
CDR3nt: TGTGCCAGCAGAGAAGTCCGGGACAGGGCTCGGGGCTACACCTTC
d_gene: TRBD1
v_gene: TRBV6-1
abundance: .
j_gene: TRBJ1-2

CDR3aa: CASRTSGANTGELFF
CDR3nt: TGTGCCAGTAGAACTAGCGGGGCGAACACCGGGGAGCTGTTTTTT
d_gene: TRBD2
v_gene: TRBV19
abundance: .
j_gene: TRBJ2-2

CDR3aa: CAISEGHIEKLFF
CDR3nt: TGTGCCATCAGTGAGGGTCATATTGAAAAACTGTTTTTT
d_gene: .
v_gene: TRBV10-3
abundance: .
j_gene: TRBJ1-4

CDR3aa: CASSLSGQYGYTF
CDR3nt: TGTGCCAGCAGTTTATCCGGACAGTATGGCTACACCTTC
d_gene: .
v_gene: TRBV12-3/TRBV12-4
abundance: .
j_gene: TRBJ1-2

CDR3aa: CASSRGGSSYNEQFF
CDR3nt: TGTGCCAGCAGCCGAGGCGGGAGCTCCTACAATGAGCAGTTCTTC
d_gene: TRBD2
v_gene: TRBV5-4
abundance: .
j_gene: TRBJ2-1

CDR3aa: CASSQRSWGQSYEQYF
CDR3nt: TGTGCCAGCAGCCAACGTTCCTGGGGACAGTCCTACGAGCAGTACTTC
d_gene: TRBD1
v_gene: TRBV3-1/TRBV3-2
abundance: .
j_gene: TRBJ2-7

CDR3aa: CAWGIGTGYYGYTF
CDR3nt: TGTGCCTGGGGAATCGGGACAGGATACTATGGCTACACCTTC
d_gene: TRBD1
v_gene: TRBV30
abundance: .
j_gene: TRBJ1-2

CDR3aa: CASSLNSGNTIYF
CDR3nt: TGCGCCAGCAGCTTGAACAGCGGAAACACCATATATTTT
d_gene: .
v_gene: TRBV5-1
abundance: .
j_gene: TRBJ1-3

CDR3aa: CASSPLTEPYEQYF
CDR3nt: TGTGCCAGCAGTCCGCTGACAGAACCGTACGAGCAGTACTTC
d_gene: .
v_gene: TRBV6-6
abundance: .
j_gene: TRBJ2-7

CDR3aa: CASRTWNTEAFF
CDR3nt: TGTGCCAGCAGGACCTGGAACACTGAAGCTTTCTTT
d_gene: .
v_gene: TRBV11-2
abundance: .
j_gene: TRBJ1-1

CDR3aa: CASSLEQFTEAFF
CDR3nt: TGCGCCAGCAGCTTGGAGCAGTTCACTGAAGCTTTCTTT
d_gene: .
v_gene: TRBV5-1
abundance: .
j_gene: TRBJ1-1